This T cell receptor beta chain was documented in a study of cytomegalovirus exposure and HLA in healthy donors. At the level of the study: HLA-typed donors contributed around 82 million unique TCRs, which were held in an early data release.

Study results and limitations: Reported results showed that the classifier diagnosed cytomegalovirus status with high specificity and sensitivity.

Researchers ran the PCR with 60 Vbeta and 13 Jbeta primers. Repertoires were generated with immunoSEQ multiplex PCR, while TCRdb's copy carries only in-frame clones and drops some. The sample carries 150,000 to 200,000 clones, around four fifths recorded once. With regard to this clone: Its antigen is undetermined.

This CDR3 has 14 amino acids. The germline CDR1 and CDR2 sequences are SNHLY and FYNNEI. Trimming cost V 5 bases and J 1 base, with 9 bases left between them. The sequence derives from a male donor in good health and CMV-seronegative. Sequencing was done on a sample of PBMCs. The V call is TRBV2, the J call TRBJ2-4; tentative D call: TRBD1 (6 bases). The CDR3 nucleotides are TGTGCCAGCAGTCCCACAGGGGCCAAAAACATTCAGTACTTC. Its protein product is CASSPTGAKNIQYF.